This T cell receptor beta chain appears in the sequencing data of a study of T cell responses to AZD1222 COVID-19 vaccine. On the study more broadly: Second doses that came at about 4 or about 12 weeks were put together.

Study-wide points: Reports indicate that nearly half of spike-specific TCRs are directed at unmutated variant regions. Sampling captured repertoires only after the peak T cell response.

Measured with immunoSEQ multiplex PCR; TCRdb has only the in-frame clones, and not every one. This sample has 95,000 to 150,000 clones, with 80% to 95% found just once. This clone was seen more than once but under ten times. Its specificity is not known. The CDR3 runs 11 residues. V was pared by 1 base and J by 6 bases, with 3 bases between. Source: peripheral blood, taken on day 0 of AZD1222 vaccination. The clonotype was recovered from an adult in good health. The J gene is TRBJ1-2, the V gene TRBV12-3 or TRBV12-4, with no clear D. In DNA form, the CDR3 reads TGTGCCAGCAGTTTAGAGGATGGCTACACCTTC. Translating gives CASSLEDGYTF.